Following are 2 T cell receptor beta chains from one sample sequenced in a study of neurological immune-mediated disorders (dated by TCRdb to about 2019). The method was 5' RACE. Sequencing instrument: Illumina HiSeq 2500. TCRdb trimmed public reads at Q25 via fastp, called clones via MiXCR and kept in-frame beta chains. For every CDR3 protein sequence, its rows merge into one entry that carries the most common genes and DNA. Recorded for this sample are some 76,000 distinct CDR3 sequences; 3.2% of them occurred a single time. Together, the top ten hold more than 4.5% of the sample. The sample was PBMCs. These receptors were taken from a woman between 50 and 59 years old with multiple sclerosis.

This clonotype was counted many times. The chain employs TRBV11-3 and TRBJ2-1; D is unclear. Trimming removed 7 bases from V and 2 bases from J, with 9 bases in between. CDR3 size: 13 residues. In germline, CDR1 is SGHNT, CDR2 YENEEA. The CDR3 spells CASTPSPYNEQFF. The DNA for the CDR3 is TGTGCCAGCACCCCATCCCCCTACAATGAGCAGTTCTTC.

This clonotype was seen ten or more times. The CDR3 DNA reads as TGCGCCAGCAGCCGGGGACAGGCAATCCTCGCCAACTCTGGAAACACCATATATTTT. Translated: CASSRGQAILANSGNTIYF. The rearrangement uses TRBV4-1 and TRBJ1-3; 8 bases match TRBD1. The CDR3 runs 19 residues. Germline CDR1 MGHRA, CDR2 YSYEKL. V lost 4 bases to trimming and J lost 0 bases; unmatched junction nucleotides: 14.